A selection of T cell receptor beta chains follows, all from one sample in a study of T cells after yellow fever vaccination. TCRdb re-called the 5' RACE reads through MiXCR, storing one row per CDR3 protein. This sample has 550,000 or so distinct CDR3 sequences, with roughly 21% found just once. The source was PBMCs, collected 15 days after the yellow fever booster vaccination. The receptors were gathered from a man younger than 45 who received the YFV17D yellow fever vaccine. The CDR3 runs from the conserved cysteine through the conserved F or W. D genes are given only for firm matches. Clone size is shown for a subset of rows, as once, few, many or a class of expanded clone.

clone_size j_call d_call v_call cdr3_aa cdr3_nt
NA TRBJ2-7 NA TRBV29-1 CSVGDTEQYF TGCAGCGTTGGGGACACCGAGCAGTACTTC
many TRBJ2-5 NA TRBV28 CASRLAGPTRGTQYF TGTGCCAGCAGACTCGCGGGACCCACTCGGGGGACCCAGTACTTC
NA TRBJ2-7 NA TRBV19 CASSTGHEQYF TGTGCCAGTAGTACGGGCCACGAGCAGTACTTC
NA TRBJ2-5 TRBD1 TRBV11-2 CASSLDVGTGVYETQYF TGTGCCAGCAGCTTAGATGTTGGGACAGGGGTTTACGAGACCCAGTACTTC
few TRBJ1-4 NA TRBV6-5 CASTWNGASEKLFF TGTGCCAGCACTTGGAATGGGGCGAGTGAAAAACTGTTTTTT
NA TRBJ2-1 NA TRBV10-3 CAISEIDSSDEQFF TGTGCCATCAGTGAGATAGATAGTAGCGATGAGCAGTTCTTC
NA TRBJ2-7 TRBD2 TRBV20-1 CSARALEETSGYEQYF TGCAGTGCTAGAGCGTTGGAGGAGACTAGCGGCTACGAGCAGTACTTC
NA TRBJ2-1 TRBD2 TRBV10-3 CAINGLAGGQRNEQFF TGTGCCATCAATGGACTAGCGGGAGGGCAAAGGAATGAGCAGTTCTTC
NA TRBJ2-1 TRBD2 TRBV5-1 CASSLLASGNNEQFF TGCGCCAGCAGCTTGCTGGCTAGCGGGAACAATGAGCAGTTCTTC
few TRBJ2-1 NA TRBV19 CASSIASGSEQFF TGTGCCAGTAGTATCGCCTCCGGGTCTGAGCAGTTCTTC
NA TRBJ2-1 NA TRBV11-2 CASSFMGNNEQFF TGTGCCAGCAGCTTCATGGGGAACAATGAGCAGTTCTTC
NA TRBJ1-5 NA TRBV6-6 CASSTSNQPQHF TGTGCCAGCAGTACGTCCAATCAGCCCCAGCATTTT
NA TRBJ2-7 TRBD2 TRBV5-1 CASSLDAGVRYEQYF TGCGCCAGCAGCTTGGATGCGGGAGTCCGATACGAGCAGTACTTC
NA TRBJ2-7 NA TRBV7-2 CASSLQDPRTEQYF TGTGCCAGCAGCTTACAGGACCCCCGAACCGAGCAGTACTTC
few TRBJ2-7 TRBD2 TRBV5-6 CASRETSGTYEQYF TGTGCCAGCAGAGAGACTAGCGGGACGTACGAGCAGTACTTC
few TRBJ2-1 TRBD2 TRBV25-1 CASGLAGSNEQFF TGTGCCAGCGGCCTAGCGGGATCCAATGAGCAGTTCTTC
few TRBJ2-3 NA TRBV7-8 CASSSYSGIAYGPDTQYF TGTGCCAGCAGCTCATACTCCGGGATCGCCTATGGCCCAGATACGCAGTATTTT
few TRBJ2-3 NA TRBV5-1 CASSLEQGPDTQYF TGCGCCAGCAGCTTGGAACAGGGCCCCGATACGCAGTATTTT
few TRBJ2-1 NA TRBV10-3 CASAAGVNEQFF TGTGCCTCAGCGGCAGGGGTCAATGAGCAGTTCTTC
few TRBJ2-1 NA TRBV5-1 CASSLGGSGPYNEQFF TGCGCCAGCAGCTTGGGGGGTAGCGGACCTTACAATGAGCAGTTCTTC
few TRBJ2-6 TRBD2 TRBV28 CASFSGSLSSGANVLTF TGTGCCAGCTTTAGCGGGAGTTTGAGCTCTGGGGCCAACGTCCTGACTTTC
NA TRBJ2-1 NA TRBV30 CAWSFRLSSSYNEQFF TGTGCCTGGAGTTTTCGACTATCCAGCTCCTACAATGAGCAGTTCTTC
NA TRBJ2-3 TRBD2 TRBV11-2 CASSFTAGGRTDTQYF TGTGCCAGCAGCTTCACAGCGGGAGGGAGGACAGATACGCAGTATTTT
few TRBJ1-1 TRBD1 TRBV3-1 CASSQENRGSTEAFF TGTGCCAGCAGCCAAGAGAACAGGGGGTCCACTGAAGCTTTCTTT
many TRBJ2-7 NA TRBV6-2/TRBV6-3 CASRRVSSYEQYF TGTGCCAGCCGAAGGGTTTCGAGCTACGAGCAGTACTTC
NA TRBJ2-7 TRBD2 TRBV5-4 CASSFGSGSYEQYF TGTGCCAGCAGCTTCGGTAGCGGGAGCTACGAGCAGTACTTC
NA TRBJ2-7 TRBD1 TRBV12-3/TRBV12-4 CASSPRTGGIYEQYF TGTGCCAGCAGTCCCAGGACAGGGGGCATCTACGAGCAGTACTTC
NA TRBJ1-2 NA TRBV24-1 CATSDLRAPGYTF TGTGCCACCAGTGATCTGCGCGCCCCGGGCTACACCTTC
few TRBJ2-7 NA TRBV6-5 CASSITRGAAEQYF TGTGCCAGCAGTATTACTCGAGGTGCGGCCGAGCAGTACTTC
NA TRBJ2-1 TRBD2 TRBV4-3 CASSQAPGLAANEQFF TGCGCCAGCAGCCAAGCCCCGGGACTAGCGGCCAATGAGCAGTTCTTC
few TRBJ1-6 NA TRBV28 CAIRAVTIHLEGSPLHF TGTGCCATCAGGGCGGTGACAATCCACCTTGAAGGTTCACCCCTCCACTTT
NA TRBJ2-3 NA TRBV27 CASSLRGQTTDTQYF TGTGCCAGCAGTTTACGAGGACAGACCACAGATACGCAGTATTTT
NA TRBJ2-7 TRBD1 TRBV5-1 CASSLTGGRDEQYF TGCGCCAGCAGCTTGACAGGGGGTCGTGACGAGCAGTACTTC
NA TRBJ2-7 TRBD2 TRBV20-1 CSANQLAGLYYEQYF TGCAGTGCTAACCAACTAGCGGGATTATACTACGAGCAGTACTTC
NA TRBJ2-7 TRBD1 TRBV11-2 CASSLLRQGRGAYEQYF TGTGCCAGCAGCTTACTCCGACAGGGGAGAGGAGCCTACGAGCAGTACTTC
NA TRBJ1-1 NA TRBV24-1 CATSDILGTEAFF TGTGCCACCAGTGATATATTGGGCACTGAAGCTTTCTTT
NA TRBJ2-5 NA TRBV12-3/TRBV12-4 CASTFLRASGTQYF TGTGCCAGCACTTTTTTAAGGGCTTCGGGGACCCAGTACTTC
NA TRBJ2-5 TRBD2 TRBV28 CASRSPGTRGGETQYF TGTGCCAGCAGATCCCCCGGGACTAGGGGAGGGGAGACCCAGTACTTC